The 21 T cell receptor beta chains below were found in one sample sequenced in a study. MiXCR was run by TCRdb on the RT-PCR reads, yielding one entry per CDR3 protein. The data hold around 700,000 distinct CDR3 sequences, with approximately 15% observed a single time. Sequencing was carried out using memory CD4+ T cells from blood. Source of these receptors: a female donor in good health, serving as a healthy control.

This clonotype was picked up many times. V and J are TRBV2 and TRBJ2-7; 8 nucleotides agree with TRBD1. V was clipped by 1 base and J by 3 bases; unmatched bases: 8. CDR3 length equals 16 residues. Germline V gene data show CDR1 as SNHLY and CDR2 as FYNNEI. The CDR3, as DNA: TGTGCCAGCAGTGAAGGCCGGCCAGGGGGCGGCTACGAGCAGTACTTC. Translated, it gives CASSEGRPGGGYEQYF.

The J gene is TRBJ2-1, the V gene TRBV24-1; D not certain. Trimming stripped 4 bases from V and 5 bases from J, with 17 bases between. The germline V gene has CDR1 KGHDR and CDR2 SFDVKD. This CDR3 spans 16 amino acids. The CDR3 loop reads CATSDPTPAVHNEQFF. The CDR3 DNA follows: TGTGCCACCAGTGACCCTACTCCCGCCGTCCACAATGAGCAGTTCTTC.

This clonotype was picked up many times. This chain links TRBV11-1 with TRBJ2-5; 8 bases are shared with TRBD1. The CDR3 length is 15 residues. V lost 2 bases to trimming and J lost 3 bases; unmatched junction nucleotides: 5. From germline, CDR1 is SGHAT and CDR2 FQDESV (reference sequence). In DNA form, the CDR3 reads TGTGCCAGCAGCTTACGACCGGGACAGGAAGAGACCCAGTACTTC. Translated: CASSLRPGQEETQYF.

This clonotype was seen only a few times. V gene TRBV6-6 combines with J gene TRBJ1-1; 9 bases agree with TRBD1. The CDR3 runs to 14 residues. CDR1 is MNHNY and CDR2 is SVGAGI in the germline V gene (reference sequence). Trimming took 4 bases from V and 5 from J; bases not matched to a gene: 5. DNA of the CDR3: TGTGCCAGCAGTTCCCTGGACAGGGGAACTGAAGCTTTCTTT. As protein: CASSSLDRGTEAFF.

This clonotype has a handful of counts. The rearrangement links TRBV28 to TRBJ2-1, with TRBD2 identical over 16 bases. The germline V gene encodes CDR1 MDHEN and CDR2 SYDVKM. V gave up 5 bases and J gave up 3 bases; unmatched junction bases: 10. The CDR3 is made up of 19 amino acids. The CDR3 DNA follows: TGTGCCAGCAGTCCGACTTCGGGACTAGCGGGAGGGGGCTACAATGAGCAGTTCTTC. Protein product: CASSPTSGLAGGGYNEQFF.

This chain uses TRBV30 with TRBJ2-6, with 8 bases matching TRBD2. CDR3 size: 19 residues. The J segment lost 1 base and the V segment lost 5 bases, leaving 16 bases of the junction unmatched. Germline loops: CDR1 GTSNPN, CDR2 SVGIG (reference sequence). CDR3 loop: CAWRYYSGTRGSGANVLTF. The CDR3 DNA reads as TGTGCCTGGCGTTACTATTCCGGGACTAGAGGTTCTGGGGCCAACGTCCTGACTTTC.

The chain carries TRBV4-1 and TRBJ2-2, with TRBD1 matching 7 bases. This CDR3 is 16 amino acids long. Germline-derived CDR1 and CDR2 are MGHRA and YSYEKL. The J segment lost 4 bases and the V segment lost 4 bases, leaving 9 bases of the junction unmatched. The CDR3 DNA follows: TGCGCCAGCAGCCGCTCAGGGGGTGAGGGCACCGGGGAGCTGTTTTTT. Residues: CASSRSGGEGTGELFF.

V gene TRBV20-1 combines with J gene TRBJ2-3; the D call may be TRBD1 or TRBD2 (5 bases each). Germline lookup yields CDR1 DFQATT and CDR2 SNEGSKA (reference sequence). V shed 5 bases and J shed 1 base, with 16 bases lying between them. The CDR3 sequence is 15 residues long. The chain's CDR3 is CSAPPRGRGTDTQYF. The CDR3 DNA is TGCAGTGCTCCTCCTCGGGGCAGGGGCACAGATACGCAGTATTTT.

CDR3 sequence: CAWSRLAEPRSYNEQFF. CDR3 nucleotides: TGTGCCTGGAGTCGTCTAGCGGAGCCCCGCTCCTACAATGAGCAGTTCTTC. V is TRBV30 and J is TRBJ2-1; TRBD2 agrees at 7 bases. CDR3 length: 17 amino acids. Losses at the gene ends were 2 bases for V and 0 bases for J; bases not matched to a gene: 10. The germline CDR1 and CDR2 sequences are GTSNPN and SVGIG (reference sequence).

There are a few counts of this clonotype. V gene TRBV7-2 combines with J gene TRBJ2-2; 7 positions agree with TRBD2. Germline loops: CDR1 SGHTA, CDR2 FQGNSA. Trimming cost V 1 base and J 1 base; bases outside gene matches: 9. The CDR3 extends over 18 amino acids. The CDR3 here is CASSLGALASLNTGELFF. In nucleotides, the CDR3 is TGTGCCAGCAGCTTAGGCGCACTAGCGAGCTTGAACACCGGGGAGCTGTTTTTT.

Many counts were recorded for this clonotype. Its ends do not fully match the called genes, so a read error is possible. This rearrangement joins TRBV12-3 or TRBV12-4 to TRBJ2-7; 9 bases agree with TRBD2. The CDR3 length is 14 residues. Written as DNA, the CDR3 is TGTGCCAGCAGATTAGCGGGAGCGGCCTACGAGCAGTACTTC. Its translation: CASRLAGAAYEQYF.

This clonotype was detected a few times. For the CDR3, the DNA is TGTGCCAGCAGCTTATTTGGATCGGGGACGGATGAGCAGTTCTTC. It specifies CASSLFGSGTDEQFF. The J gene is TRBJ2-1, the V gene TRBV7-9; possibly TRBD1 or TRBD2 for D (5 bases each). This CDR3 region has 15 residues. The ends were cut back, 2 bases at V and 8 bases at J, with 16 bases in the middle. Germline assignment: CDR1 SEHNR and CDR2 FQNEAQ (reference sequence). Looking up the rest from reference TRBV7-9 and TRBJ2-1 gives the full variable domain: DTGVSQNPRHKITKRGQNVTFRCDPISEHNRLYWYRQTLGQGPEFLTYFQNEAQLEKSRLLSDRFSAERPKGSFSTLEIQRTEQGDSAMYLCASSLFGSGTDEQFFGPGTRLTVL.

The chain has TRBV5-5 and TRBJ2-1, with 10 bases lining up with TRBD2. The J segment lost 0 bases and the V segment lost 1 base, leaving 1 base of the junction unmatched. This CDR3 has 16 amino acids. Germline values: CDR1 SGHKS, CDR2 YYEKEE (reference sequence). CDR3 protein: CASSLLAGASYNEQFF. CDR3 DNA sequence: TGTGCCAGCAGCTTGCTAGCGGGGGCCTCCTACAATGAGCAGTTCTTC. The full variable domain, completed using reference TRBV5-5 and TRBJ2-1, is DAGVTQSPTHLIKTRGQQVTLRCSPISGHKSVSWYQQVLGQGPQFIFQYYEKEERGRGNFPDRFSARQFPNYSSELNVNALLLGDSALYLCASSLLAGASYNEQFFGPGTRLTVL.

Comment on this clonotype: This clone may be a read error of a much larger clone one base away. The rearrangement joins TRBV4-3 to TRBJ2-1; D ambiguous. Germline loops: CDR1 LGHNA, CDR2 YSLEER. This CDR3 has 13 amino acids. Trimming left V 0 bases short and J 5 bases short, with 5 bases between. CDR3 residues: CASSQELNNEQFF. DNA of the CDR3: TGCGCCAGCAGCCAAGAACTAAACAATGAGCAGTTCTTC.

A remark on this clonotype: The junction shows a germline mismatch at one end, possibly a read error. This chain uses TRBV7-2 with TRBJ2-1, with 11 positions matching TRBD2. Germline assignment: CDR1 SGHTA and CDR2 FQGNSA. The CDR3 totals 14 residues. Here the CDR3 reads CASSLAGGFNEQFF. The CDR3 region has the DNA TGTGCCAGCAGCCTAGCGGGAGGATTCAATGAGCAGTTCTTC.

This clonotype was counted ten times or more. This chain links TRBV12-3 or TRBV12-4 with TRBJ2-4, with D tentatively TRBD2 (6 bases). Deletions cut 6 bases from V and 9 bases from J, with 12 bases between. The CDR3 is 12 residues long. This chain's CDR3 is CASSLGGTIQYF. In DNA, the CDR3 is TGTGCCAGCAGCCTTGGGGGGACCATTCAGTACTTC.

The J gene is TRBJ2-7, the V gene TRBV10-3; 10 bases fit TRBD2. The CDR3 extends over 15 amino acids. Trimming took 9 bases from V and 5 from J; bases not matched to a gene: 13. Per germline, CDR1 ENHRY and CDR2 SYGVKD. CDR3 DNA: TGTGCCATTAGGGGAAGAGCGGGAGGGCCGGACGAGCAGTACTTC. Its protein is CAIRGRAGGPDEQYF.

In this sample, this clonotype turned up a few times. This chain links TRBV5-4 with TRBJ2-3; the match to TRBD1 covers 8 bases. In germline, CDR1 is SGHNT, CDR2 YYREEE (reference sequence). J gave up 2 bases and V 4 bases, and 6 bases lay outside the gene matches. This CDR3 region has 15 residues. CDR3 bases: TGTGCCAGCAGCCTTAGGACAGGGTCCACAGATACGCAGTATTTT. It encodes CASSLRTGSTDTQYF.

V and J are TRBV5-1 and TRBJ1-6, with 8 bases aligning to TRBD1. The germline CDR1 and CDR2 sequences are SGHRS and YFSETQ. After removal of 2 bases from V and 7 bases from J, the junction contained 5 bases not matched to a gene. The CDR3 spans 15 residues. In DNA, the CDR3 is TGCGCCAGCAGCTTTGATGGACAGGGCAATTCACCCCTCCACTTT. Translated: CASSFDGQGNSPLHF. The full variable domain, with the rest looked up from reference TRBV5-1 and TRBJ1-6, is KAGVTQTPRYLIKTRGQQVTLSCSPISGHRSVSWYQQTPGQGLQFLFEYFSETQRNKGNFPGRFSGRQFSNSRSEMNVSTLELGDSALYLCASSFDGQGNSPLHFGNGTRLTVT.

This clonotype has at least ten counts. The chain employs TRBV29-1 and TRBJ2-1; D tentatively fits TRBD1 or TRBD2 (6 bases each). Trimming took 3 bases from V and 6 from J, leaving 18 bases between them. Germline V gene sequence: CDR1 SQVTM, CDR2 ANQGSEA. The CDR3 totals 15 residues. The CDR3 DNA follows: TGCAGCGTTGACGAATACGAGGGGGGCGGCAATGAGCAGTTCTTC. Translated: CSVDEYEGGGNEQFF.

The chain joins TRBV9 to TRBJ2-2, with 8 bases matching TRBD2. Germline V gives CDR1 SGDLS, CDR2 YYNGEE. The V gene end was trimmed by 4 bases and the J gene end by 0 bases; junction bases not matched to a gene: 5. The CDR3 is 16 amino acids. The DNA for the CDR3 is TGTGCCAGCAGCCTAAGACTAGCGCCGAACACCGGGGAGCTGTTTTTT. The encoded protein is CASSLRLAPNTGELFF. The full variable domain, its missing parts supplied by reference TRBV9 and TRBJ2-2, is DSGVTQTPKHLITATGQRVTLRCSPRSGDLSVYWYQQSLDQGLQFLIQYYNGEERAKGNILERFSAQQFPDLHSELNLSSLELGDSALYFCASSLRLAPNTGELFFGEGSRLTVL.